A single sample gave rise to the 15 T cell receptor beta chains below, sequenced in a study of OX40 agonist ivuxolimab in advanced cancers. Some clones are missing from TCRdb's copy, which holds only in-frame ones; the method was immunoSEQ multiplex PCR. The sample carries 55,000 to 60,000 clones, 85% recorded once. Sequenced material: CD4+ or CD8+ T cells sorted from blood, taken in a trial of the OX40 agonist ivuxolimab. The receptors derive from an adult with an advanced solid tumor such as melanoma, head and neck, liver or kidney cancer.

The table lists this clone with a few counts. The CDR3 is CASSRSSPSAEQYF. CDR3 coding DNA: TGCGCCAGCAGCCGAAGTTCACCGTCTGCCGAGCAGTACTTC. The chain carries TRBV4-3 and TRBJ2-7; no clear D gene. Germline V gives CDR1 LGHNA, CDR2 YSLEER. Trimming stripped 4 bases from V and 6 bases from J, with 16 bases between. The CDR3 has 14 amino acids.

This rearrangement joins TRBV5-1 to TRBJ1-1; 7 bases are a match to TRBD1. CDR3 length equals 15 residues. Germline CDR1 SGHRS, CDR2 YFSETQ. Trimming at V came to 4 bases and at J to 0 bases, leaving 6 bases not matched to a gene. The CDR3 here is CASSPTGEMNTEAFF. The CDR3 coding sequence is TGCGCCAGCAGCCCCACAGGGGAGATGAACACTGAAGCTTTCTTT.

The genes are TRBV10-3 and TRBJ2-7, with D possibly TRBD1 on 5 matching bases. Trimming cost V 11 bases and J 0 bases, with 14 bases left between them. The CDR3 runs 13 residues. Germline V gene lookup returns CDR1 ENHRY and CDR2 SYGVKD. The CDR3 spells CAVSGQSSYEQYF. The DNA of the CDR3 is TGTGCCGTATCAGGGCAGAGCTCCTACGAGCAGTACTTC.

This chain uses TRBV4-1 with TRBJ2-1; the match to TRBD2 covers 10 bases. J lost 14 bases, V lost 1 base, and 11 bases had no gene match. The germline V gene has CDR1 MGHRA and CDR2 YSYEKL. This CDR3 contains 15 residues. The CDR3 DNA reads as TGCGCCAGCAGCCAAGGAAAGCGGGAGGGCCCCGGGAAGTTCTTC. Its translation is CASSQGKREGPGKFF.

The rearrangement joins TRBV19 to TRBJ2-7; 7 bases are shared with TRBD2. Germline values: CDR1 LNHDA, CDR2 SQIVND (reference sequence). The CDR3 covers 16 residues. The V and J ends lost 6 bases and 6 bases, in that order; junction bases with no gene match: 17. CDR3 coding DNA: TGTGCCAGTAGCTACGGGACTACGCTAACTAGGCGCGAGCAGTACTTC. Residues: CASSYGTTLTRREQYF.

CDR3 nucleotides: TGTGCCAGCAGCCCGGAGGCCTACGAGCAGTACTTC. This translates into CASSPEAYEQYF. The chain carries TRBV6-4 and TRBJ2-5; maybe TRBD2 (5 bases). The assigned J gene may be wrong: the sequence end matches TRBJ2-7 better. CDR3 length equals 12 residues. Germline V lookup: CDR1 MRHNA, CDR2 SNTAGT.

The chain combines TRBV5-4 with TRBJ2-1, with 9 bases that match TRBD2. The CDR3 sequence is 17 residues long. In germline, CDR1 is SGHNT, CDR2 YYREEE (reference sequence). V lost 0 bases and J lost 8; bases outside the gene matches: 12. CDR3 sequence: CASSLDSWRGGGDEQFF. Here the CDR3 DNA reads TGTGCCAGCAGCTTGGATTCTTGGCGGGGGGGCGGCGATGAGCAGTTCTTC. Combining the CDR3 with reference TRBV5-4 and TRBJ2-1 gives the whole variable domain ETGVTQSPTHLIKTRGQQVTLRCSSQSGHNTVSWYQQALGQGPQFIFQYYREEENGRGNFPPRFSGLQFPNYSSELNVNALELDDSALYLCASSLDSWRGGGDEQFFGPGTRLTVL.

The chain carries TRBV6-1 and TRBJ1-1, with 7 bases lining up with TRBD1. CDR3 length equals 13 residues. CDR1 and CDR2 from the germline V gene are MNHNS and SASEGT. The J segment lost 3 bases and the V segment lost 5 bases, leaving 3 bases of the junction unmatched. The CDR3 DNA reads TGTGCCAGCAGTCCCGACAGGGACACTGAAGCTTTCTTT. It encodes CASSPDRDTEAFF.

V usage is TRBV6-1 and J usage is TRBJ2-5; weak D call: TRBD1 (6 bases). The length of the CDR3 is 17 residues. Trimming took 4 bases from V and 4 from J, leaving 22 bases between them. The germline gives CDR1 MNHNS, CDR2 SASEGT. CDR3 DNA: TGTGCCAGCAGTGGGGGGCTAGGGAGTGGGGTTTTAGAGACCCAGTACTTC. It encodes CASSGGLGSGVLETQYF.

The genes are TRBV6-5 and TRBJ2-1; D perhaps matches TRBD2 (5 bases). Trimming pared 2 bases from V and 8 bases from J, leaving 13 bases between. This CDR3 contains 14 residues. The germline V gene encodes CDR1 MNHEY and CDR2 SVGAGI. DNA of the CDR3: TGTGCCAGCAGTTACGCTAGCTTGATGGATGAGCAGTTCTTC. Its translation: CASSYASLMDEQFF.

The chain joins TRBV5-5 to TRBJ2-3, with 7 bases that match TRBD2. V lost 2 bases, J lost 0 bases, and 6 bases stayed unmatched. The CDR3 is 16 residues long. Germline V gene lookup returns CDR1 SGHKS and CDR2 YYEKEE (reference sequence). In DNA, the CDR3 is TGTGCCAGCAGCTTTGGGAGCGGGACTAGCACAGATACGCAGTATTTT. It encodes CASSFGSGTSTDTQYF.

The chain combines TRBV28 with TRBJ2-7; the match to TRBD2 covers 8 bases. Germline V gene sequence: CDR1 MDHEN, CDR2 SYDVKM. With 10 bases clipped from V and 4 bases from J, the junction kept 3 bases outside the gene matches. The CDR3 contains 11 residues. CDR3 loop: CAIGGRYEQYF. The CDR3 coding sequence is TGTGCCATTGGCGGGAGGTACGAGCAGTACTTC.

V gene TRBV6-6 combines with J gene TRBJ1-2; D ambiguous. The CDR3 consists of 12 residues. The V end was cut by 2 bases, the J end by 6 bases, with 7 bases between. Germline V gives CDR1 MNHNY, CDR2 SVGAGI (reference sequence). The CDR3 coding sequence is TGTGCCAGCAGTTACGCTGGGCATGGCTACACCTTC. It is translated as CASSYAGHGYTF.

The chain uses TRBV4-1 and TRBJ1-2; TRBD1 might be the D (6 bases). The CDR3 totals 15 residues. The V end was cut by 3 bases, the J end by 5 bases, with 16 bases between. The germline CDR1 and CDR2 sequences are MGHRA and YSYEKL. This CDR3 is CASSHGTLRRYGYTF. In DNA form, the CDR3 reads TGCGCCAGCAGCCATGGGACATTGCGGAGGTATGGCTACACCTTC.

The chain combines TRBV5-6 with TRBJ1-2; TRBD1 might be the D (6 bases). This CDR3 region has 14 residues. The germline V gene has CDR1 SGHDT and CDR2 YYEEEE. V lost 5 bases and J lost 2, with 13 bases in between. The CDR3 loop reads CASSRGGSNYGYTF. CDR3 sequence (DNA): TGTGCCAGCAGTAGAGGGGGTTCCAACTATGGCTACACCTTC.